A selection of T cell receptor beta chains follows, all from one sample in a study of resident and recirculating memory T cells in vitiligo. Sequenced by immunoSEQ multiplex PCR; TCRdb stores in-frame clones only, minus some. The table lists 70,000 to 95,000 clones, about 91% of them singletons. Sequenced input: blood. The receptors derive from a male donor with vitiligo. CDR3s include the opening cysteine and the closing phenylalanine or tryptophan. A D gene is named only where the DNA matches it firmly. Clone size is shown for a subset of rows, as once, few, many or a class of expanded clone.

>14|TRBJ2-7|TRBD1|TRBV5-4|NA
TGTGCCAGCAGCTCCAGGGGGAGCTCCTACGAGCAGTACTTC
CASSSRGSSYEQYF
>15|TRBJ1-1|NA|TRBV2|NA
TGTGCCAGCAGAGCCTCACCCACAGGATACACTGAAGCTTTCTTT
CASRASPTGYTEAFF
>14|TRBJ1-1|NA|TRBV19|NA
TGTGCCAGTAGTATAGACGGAGTAAACACTGAAGCTTTCTTT
CASSIDGVNTEAFF
>15|TRBJ2-7|NA|TRBV5-1|NA
TGCGCCAGCAGCTTTTTGACAGGTACAGTCTACGAGCAGTACTTC
CASSFLTGTVYEQYF
>14|TRBJ2-7|NA|TRBV5-1|NA
TGCGCCAGCAGCTTCAGAGGGGGTTCCTACGAGCAGTACTTC
CASSFRGGSYEQYF
>14|TRBJ1-2|TRBD1|TRBV28|NA
TGTGCCAGCAGAACGGACAGGGAAGGGTATGGCTACACCTTC
CASRTDREGYGYTF
>15|TRBJ2-1|TRBD1|TRBV5-1|NA
TGCGCCAGCAGCTCATTAGCGACAGGGGACGATGAGCAGTTCTTC
CASSSLATGDDEQFF
>15|TRBJ2-3|TRBD1|TRBV18|NA
TGTGCCAGCTCAGGACAGGGAACGCACACAGATACGCAGTATTTT
CASSGQGTHTDTQYF
>11|TRBJ1-1|NA|TRBV27|once
TGTGCCAGCAACCACAGGGAGAAAGCTTTCTTT
CASNHREKAFF
>14|TRBJ2-3|TRBD2|TRBV30|NA
TGTGCCTGGAGCTGGACTAGTGTCTCAGATACGCAGTATTTT
CAWSWTSVSDTQYF
>12|TRBJ1-1|NA|TRBV7-9|NA
TGTGCCAGCAGCCCCACAGGGAATGAAGCTTTCTTT
CASSPTGNEAFF
>15|TRBJ2-3|NA|TRBV27|NA
TGTGCCAGCAGTTTCCTAGGAGTTAGCACAGATACGCAGTATTTT
CASSFLGVSTDTQYF
>17|TRBJ2-4|NA|TRBV5-6|NA
TGTGCCAGCAGCTTTTATGCCAAGCTTCTGGCCAAAAACATTCAGTACTTC
CASSFYAKLLAKNIQYF
>14|TRBJ2-7|NA|TRBV28|NA
TGTGCCAGCAGTCCGGGACTGGGGGAATACGAGCAGTACTTC
CASSPGLGEYEQYF
>13|TRBJ2-7|NA|TRBV5-6|NA
TGTGCCAGCAGCCCTGGACAAGTCTACGAGCAGTACTTC
CASSPGQVYEQYF
>14|TRBJ2-7|TRBD1|TRBV10-3|NA
TGTGCCACCTATACCGGGACAGGGCCGGACGAGCAGTACTTC
CATYTGTGPDEQYF
>16|TRBJ1-1|NA|TRBV7-2|NA
TGTGCCAGCAGCTTAGTGGCAGGGTCCATGAACACTGAAGCTTTCTTT
CASSLVAGSMNTEAFF
>19|TRBJ2-7|TRBD2|TRBV5-3|NA
TGTGCCAGAAGTACCCGACAGCGAGCTAGCGGGACCCTCGAGTACGAGCAGTACTTC
CARSTRQRASGTLEYEQYF
>14|TRBJ2-5|NA|TRBV7-9|NA
TGTGCCAGCAGCTTAGGAGGGGGCCAAGAGACCCAGTACTTC
CASSLGGGQETQYF
>13|TRBJ1-5|TRBD1|TRBV6-1|once
TGTGCCACCCCGGGACAGGGGAATCAGCCCCAGCATTTT
CATPGQGNQPQHF
>16|TRBJ1-4|NA|TRBV11-2|NA
TGTGCCAGCAGCTTAGGGGCAGGGCGAACTAATGAAAAACTGTTTTTT
CASSLGAGRTNEKLFF
>14|TRBJ1-6|NA|TRBV2|NA
TGTGCCAGCGGAGACAGCTCCTATAATTCACCCCTCCACTTT
CASGDSSYNSPLHF
>16|TRBJ2-7|TRBD2|TRBV4-2|NA
TGTGCCAGCAGCCAAGTGGCTAGCGGATACTCCTACGAGCAGTACTTC
CASSQVASGYSYEQYF
>16|TRBJ2-3|NA|TRBV27|NA
TGTGCCAGCAGTCACACCCCCCGGGGGAGCACAGATACGCAGTATTTT
CASSHTPRGSTDTQYF
>18|TRBJ2-3|TRBD2|TRBV18|NA
TGTGCCAGCTCACCAAGTTTGCGGGAGAGGCGTAGCACAGATACGCAGTATTTT
CASSPSLRERRSTDTQYF
>14|TRBJ1-3|TRBD1|TRBV27|NA
TGTGCCAGTCGGCAGGGGGCGCGGGGAAACACCATATATTTT
CASRQGARGNTIYF
>13|TRBJ2-7|TRBD1|TRBV7-2|NA
TGTGCCAGCAGCTTAGTGGGACAGGGGGGGACGTACTTC
CASSLVGQGGTYF
>13|TRBJ2-5|NA|TRBV18|NA
TGTGCCAGCTCACCACCACGGGGGGAGACCCAGTACTTC
CASSPPRGETQYF
>18|TRBJ2-7|TRBD2|TRBV10-2|NA
TGCGCCAGCTTGGGACCGGGACTAGCGTTCCCTGGGGGTTACGAGCAGTACTTC
CASLGPGLAFPGGYEQYF
>15|TRBJ2-5|NA|TRBV7-6|NA
TGTGCCAGCAGCTTATCCCGGGGGTCCCAAGAGACCCAGTACTTC
CASSLSRGSQETQYF
>14|TRBJ2-1|TRBD1|TRBV6-6|NA
TGTGCCAGCAGTCCCGGACAGGAATACAATGAGCAGTTCTTC
CASSPGQEYNEQFF
>15|TRBJ1-1|NA|TRBV13|few
TGTGCCAGCAGCCAGGGCCGTGGGGGGGGCGCTGAAGCTTTCTTT
CASSQGRGGGAEAFF
>16|TRBJ2-1|TRBD1|TRBV15|NA
TGTGCCACCAGCAGAGATCTTGGGACAGTATCCAATGAGCAGTTCTTC
CATSRDLGTVSNEQFF
>17|TRBJ1-5|NA|TRBV10-3|NA
TGTGCCATCAGTGAGTCGTTGGGCAAAACCAACAATCAGCCCCAGCATTTT
CAISESLGKTNNQPQHF
>13|TRBJ1-5|NA|TRBV9|NA
TGTGCCAGCAGCGTAGGTCCCGATCAGCCCCAGCATTTT
CASSVGPDQPQHF
>16|TRBJ2-3|TRBD2|TRBV27|NA
TGTGCCAGCAGTTCTCCGACTAGCGGGGGCCAGGATACGCAGTATTTT
CASSSPTSGGQDTQYF
>12|TRBJ2-1|NA|TRBV2|NA
TGTGCCAGCAGTGGGAGGGTCACTTGGCAGTTCTTC
CASSGRVTWQFF
>17|TRBJ2-7|TRBD2|TRBV7-9|NA
TGTGCCAGCAGCCCATGGACTAGCGGGATAGGTGCCTACGAGCAGTACTTC
CASSPWTSGIGAYEQYF
>17|TRBJ2-7|NA|TRBV23-1|NA
TGCGCCAGCAGTCAATCCAGGCGACAGTCCTACCTTTACGAGCAGTACTTC
CASSQSRRQSYLYEQYF
>16|TRBJ2-1|TRBD2|TRBV28|NA
TGTGCCAGCAGTCCCGGGCCACCGGGAGGTGGGAATGAGCAGTTCTTC
CASSPGPPGGGNEQFF